Included here is one T cell receptor (beta chain) sequence, with context. Its antigen is still unknown. This specimen comes from a study of OX40 agonist ivuxolimab in advanced cancers. The overall study: Ivuxolimab, an antibody acting as an agonist of OX40 (CD134), was used to treat patients.

The protocol was immunoSEQ multiplex PCR, while the TCRdb copy is restricted to in-frame clones and leaves out a portion. The data hold 95,000 to 120,000 clones, with approximately 90% observed a single time. Overall study results and limits: No antigen was identified for the clonally expanded peripheral T cells. CD8+ T cells showed, on average, more clonal expansion than CD4+ cells.

CDR1 and CDR2 from the germline V gene are KGHSH and LQKENI. Trimming took off 3 bases at V and 4 bases at J, with 6 bases between the two ends. The CDR3 consists of 12 residues. The chain recombines TRBV18 with TRBJ1-2, with a weak D call TRBD1 (6 bases). The clonotype originates from an adult with an advanced solid tumor such as melanoma, head and neck, liver or kidney cancer. The sequencing here drew on CD4+ or CD8+ T cells sorted from blood, taken in a trial of the OX40 agonist ivuxolimab. Here the CDR3 reads CASSPDSYGYTF. In nucleotides, the CDR3 is TGTGCCAGCTCACCGGACAGCTATGGCTACACCTTC.